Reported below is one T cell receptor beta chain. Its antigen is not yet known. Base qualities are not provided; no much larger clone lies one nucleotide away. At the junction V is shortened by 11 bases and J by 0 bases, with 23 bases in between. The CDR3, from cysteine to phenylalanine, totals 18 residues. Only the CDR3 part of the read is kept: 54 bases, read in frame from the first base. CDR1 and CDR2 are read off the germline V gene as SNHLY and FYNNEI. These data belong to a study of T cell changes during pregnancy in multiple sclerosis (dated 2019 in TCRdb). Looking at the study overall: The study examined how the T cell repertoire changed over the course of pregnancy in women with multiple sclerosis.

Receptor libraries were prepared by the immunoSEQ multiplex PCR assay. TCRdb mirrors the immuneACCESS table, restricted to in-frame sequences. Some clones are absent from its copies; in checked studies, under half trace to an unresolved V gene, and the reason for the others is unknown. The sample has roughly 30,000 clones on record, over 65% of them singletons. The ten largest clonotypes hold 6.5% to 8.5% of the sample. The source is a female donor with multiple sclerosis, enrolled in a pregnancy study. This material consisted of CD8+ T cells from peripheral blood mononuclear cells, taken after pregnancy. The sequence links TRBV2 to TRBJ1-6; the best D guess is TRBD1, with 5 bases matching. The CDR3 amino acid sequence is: CAFGRGRGESSYNSPLHF. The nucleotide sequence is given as TGTGCCTTCGGGAGAGGGAGGGGCGAAAGCTCCTATAATTCACCCCTCCACTTT.